This TCR beta chain stems from a study of blood T cell repertoires in COVID-19. Method: immunoSEQ multiplex PCR; TCRdb's copy keeps in-frame clones and lacks some. The table records about 97,000 clones, roughly four fifths of them present only once. CDR3 length equals 14 residues. Deletions cut 11 bases from V and 0 bases from J, with 13 bases between. Germline assignment: CDR1 LGHDT and CDR2 YNNKEL (reference sequence). The sample comprised peripheral blood. This clonotype was sampled from a man aged 40-49 years with active or convalescent COVID-19. The chain uses TRBV3-1 (or the pseudogene TRBV3-2) and TRBJ2-2; no firm D call. The chain's CDR3 is CASRVNANTGELFF. The CDR3 DNA reads as TGTGCCTCCCGAGTAAACGCGAACACCGGGGAGCTGTTTTTT.